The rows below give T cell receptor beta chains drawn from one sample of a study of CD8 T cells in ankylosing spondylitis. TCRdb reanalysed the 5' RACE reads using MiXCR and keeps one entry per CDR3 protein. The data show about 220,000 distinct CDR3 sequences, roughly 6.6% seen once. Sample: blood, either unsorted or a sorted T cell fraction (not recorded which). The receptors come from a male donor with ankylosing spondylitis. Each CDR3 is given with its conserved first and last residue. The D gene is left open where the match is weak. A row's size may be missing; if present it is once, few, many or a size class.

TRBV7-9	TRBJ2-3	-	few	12	CASSVASDTQYF	TGTGCCAGCAGCGTTGCCTCAGATACGCAGTATTTT
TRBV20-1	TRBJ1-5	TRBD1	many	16	CSATPGTGVSNQPQHF	TGCAGTGCCACTCCCGGGACAGGGGTAAGCAATCAGCCCCAGCATTTT
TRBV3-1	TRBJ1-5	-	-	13	CASSPGSRQPQHF	TGTGCCAGCAGCCCAGGGTCGAGGCAGCCCCAGCATTTT
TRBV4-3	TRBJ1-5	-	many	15	CASSQVWDSNQPQHF	TGCGCCAGCAGCCAAGTGTGGGATAGCAATCAGCCCCAGCATTTT
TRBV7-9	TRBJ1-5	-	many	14	CASSLEGSGQPQHF	TGTGCCAGCAGCTTAGAGGGTTCGGGACAGCCCCAGCATTTT
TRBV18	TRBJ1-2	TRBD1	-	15	CASSPDRGPNYGYTF	TGTGCCAGCTCACCTGACAGGGGGCCTAACTATGGCTACACCTTC
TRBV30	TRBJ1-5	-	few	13	CAWRTGGNQPQHF	TGTGCCTGGCGTACGGGAGGCAATCAGCCCCAGCATTTT
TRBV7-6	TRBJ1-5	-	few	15	CASSSRQEDNQPQHF	TGTGCCAGCAGCTCAAGACAGGAGGACAATCAGCCCCAGCATTTT
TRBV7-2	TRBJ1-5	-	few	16	CASSPLGGDSNQPQHF	TGTGCCAGCAGCCCCCTAGGGGGGGATAGCAATCAGCCCCAGCATTTT
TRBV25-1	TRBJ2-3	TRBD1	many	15	CASSANDRVPDTQYF	TGTGCCAGCAGTGCAAATGACAGGGTCCCAGATACGCAGTATTTT
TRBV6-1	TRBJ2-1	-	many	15	CASSEDGSSYNEQFF	TGTGCCAGCAGTGAGGACGGGAGCTCCTACAATGAGCAGTTCTTC
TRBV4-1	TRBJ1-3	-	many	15	CASSHAGARGNTIYF	TGCGCCAGCAGCCATGCGGGGGCGCGTGGAAACACCATATATTTT
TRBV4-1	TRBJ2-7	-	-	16	CASSQAGGPLFDEQYF	TGCGCCAGCAGCCAAGCCGGGGGGCCCTTGTTTGACGAGCAGTACTTC
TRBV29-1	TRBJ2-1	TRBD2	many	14	CSARGGSSYNEQFF	TGCAGCGCCCGGGGCGGGAGCTCCTACAATGAGCAGTTCTTC
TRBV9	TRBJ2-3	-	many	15	CASSVGSAGTDTQYF	TGTGCCAGCAGCGTAGGCAGCGCGGGCACAGATACGCAGTATTTT
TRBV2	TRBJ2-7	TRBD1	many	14	CAIAYSRGSYEQYF	TGTGCCATCGCCTATTCCAGGGGGTCCTACGAGCAGTACTTC
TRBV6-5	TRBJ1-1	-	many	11	CASSYLDEAFF	TGTGCCAGCAGTTACCTGGATGAAGCTTTCTTT
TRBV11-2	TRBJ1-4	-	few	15	CASSFRRGNLEKLFF	TGTGCCAGCAGCTTCAGACGGGGCAACTTAGAAAAACTGTTTTTT
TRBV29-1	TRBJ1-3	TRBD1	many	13	CSVADREENTIYF	TGCAGCGTTGCGGACAGGGAAGAAAACACCATATATTTT
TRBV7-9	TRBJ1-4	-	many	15	CASSLSPTPNEKLFF	TGTGCCAGCAGCCTTTCTCCTACCCCCAATGAAAAACTGTTTTTT
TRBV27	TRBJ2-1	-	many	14	CASSFSGLYNEQFF	TGTGCCAGCAGTTTCTCAGGGCTGTACAATGAGCAGTTCTTC
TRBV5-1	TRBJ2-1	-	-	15	CASSLFLGPINEQFF	TGCGCCAGCAGCTTGTTCCTGGGGCCGATCAATGAGCAGTTCTTC
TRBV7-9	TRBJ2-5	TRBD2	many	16	CASSTTSGVYQETQYF	TGTGCCAGCAGTACGACTAGCGGGGTGTACCAAGAGACCCAGTACTTC
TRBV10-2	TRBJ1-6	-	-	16	CASSEGTSSYNSPLHF	TGCGCCAGCAGTGAGGGCACGAGCTCCTATAATTCACCCCTCCACTTT
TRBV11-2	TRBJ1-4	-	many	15	CASSIGGRGNEKLFF	TGTGCCAGCAGCATCGGAGGCAGGGGTAATGAAAAACTGTTTTTT
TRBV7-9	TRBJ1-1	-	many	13	CASGEGMNTEAFF	TGTGCCAGCGGTGAGGGTATGAACACTGAAGCTTTCTTT
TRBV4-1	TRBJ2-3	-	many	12	CASSQDGDTQYF	TGCGCCAGCAGCCAAGATGGAGATACGCAGTATTTT
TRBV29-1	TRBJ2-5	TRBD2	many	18	CSVEGVPWASGEEETQYF	TGCAGCGTTGAAGGAGTCCCCTGGGCTAGCGGGGAGGAAGAGACCCAGTACTTC
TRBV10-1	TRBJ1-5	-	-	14	CASSEQDVGQPQHF	TGCGCCAGCAGTGAACAGGACGTCGGTCAGCCCCAGCATTTT
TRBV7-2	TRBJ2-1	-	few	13	CASSPPDYNEQFF	TGTGCCAGCAGCCCACCGGACTACAATGAGCAGTTCTTC
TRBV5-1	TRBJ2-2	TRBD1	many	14	CASSWDRKTGELFF	TGCGCCAGCAGCTGGGACAGGAAAACCGGGGAGCTGTTTTTT
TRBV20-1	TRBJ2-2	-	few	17	CCARDSDSLRLTGELFF	TGCTGTGCTAGAGATTCTGACAGTCTGAGACTAACCGGGGAGCTGTTTTTT
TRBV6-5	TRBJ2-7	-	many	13	CASSYRGSYEQYF	TGTGCCAGCAGTTATAGGGGATCCTACGAGCAGTACTTC
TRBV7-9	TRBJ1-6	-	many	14	CASSLGQGFSPLHF	TGTGCCAGCAGCTTAGGCCAAGGGTTTTCACCCCTCCACTTT
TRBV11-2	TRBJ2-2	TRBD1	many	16	CASSRTGGLGTGELFF	TGTGCCAGCAGCCGAACAGGGGGCCTGGGCACCGGGGAGCTGTTTTTT
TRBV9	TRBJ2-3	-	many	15	CASSRGGGVTDTQYF	TGTGCCAGCAGCCGAGGGGGGGGTGTCACAGATACGCAGTATTTT
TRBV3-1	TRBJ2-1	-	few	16	CASSPLVALYYNEQFF	TGTGCCAGCAGCCCCCTAGTTGCCCTGTATTACAATGAGCAGTTCTTC
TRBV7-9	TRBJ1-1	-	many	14	CASSLNPSILEAFF	TGTGCCAGCAGCTTAAACCCCTCCATCTTAGAGGCTTTCTTT
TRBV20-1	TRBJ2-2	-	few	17	CSASLRGGRGHTGELFF	TGCAGTGCTAGCCTTAGAGGGGGGCGGGGGCACACCGGGGAGCTGTTTTTT
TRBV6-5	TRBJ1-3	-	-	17	CASSYPQRRSSGNTIYF	TGTGCCAGCAGTTACCCTCAGCGACGTTCTTCTGGAAACACCATATATTTT
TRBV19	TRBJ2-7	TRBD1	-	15	CASSIRDRRAYEQYF	TGTGCCAGTAGTATTAGGGACAGGAGGGCCTACGAGCAGTACTTC
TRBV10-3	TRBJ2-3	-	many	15	CAISEGAGVTDTQYF	TGTGCCATCAGTGAGGGGGCAGGGGTCACAGATACGCAGTATTTT
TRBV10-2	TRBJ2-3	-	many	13	CASSERETDTQYF	TGCGCCAGCAGTGAGCGGGAGACAGATACGCAGTATTTT
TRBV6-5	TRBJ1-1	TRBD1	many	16	CASSSFSGTGHTEAFF	TGTGCCAGCAGTTCTTTTTCCGGGACAGGGCACACTGAAGCTTTCTTT
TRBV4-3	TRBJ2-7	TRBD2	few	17	CASSQGLGIAGRGEQYF	TGCGCCAGCAGCCAAGGGCTCGGAATAGCGGGACGGGGCGAGCAGTACTTC
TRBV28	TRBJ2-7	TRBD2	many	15	CASSSRTSRGYEQYF	TGTGCCAGCAGTTCAAGGACTAGCAGAGGCTACGAGCAGTACTTC
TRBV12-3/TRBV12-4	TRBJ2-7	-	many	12	CASMQGSYEQYF	TGTGCCAGCATGCAGGGCTCCTACGAGCAGTACTTC
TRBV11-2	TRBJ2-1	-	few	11	CASGFHNEQFF	TGTGCCAGCGGATTCCACAATGAGCAGTTCTTC
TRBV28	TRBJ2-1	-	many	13	CASTPWRDNEQFF	TGTGCCAGCACCCCTTGGAGGGATAATGAGCAGTTCTTC
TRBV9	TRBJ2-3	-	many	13	CASSAGNRGPQYF	TGTGCCAGCAGCGCAGGGAATAGGGGTCCGCAGTATTTT
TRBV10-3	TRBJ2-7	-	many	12	CAIRQVPYEQYF	TGTGCCATCCGCCAAGTTCCCTACGAGCAGTACTTC
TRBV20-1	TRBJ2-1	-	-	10	CSARELKEFF	TGCAGTGCGAGAGAGCTCAAGGAGTTCTTC
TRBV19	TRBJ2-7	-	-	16	CASSIDAEGIPYEQYF	TGTGCCAGTAGTATAGATGCGGAAGGGATCCCCTACGAGCAGTACTTC
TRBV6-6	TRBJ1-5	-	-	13	CASLGGGNQPQHF	TGTGCCAGTCTGGGGGGTGGCAATCAGCCCCAGCATTTT